The 12 T cell receptor beta chains below come from one sample, sequenced in a study of blood T cells in healthy people across ages. PCR was performed a second time for about 7 to 11 cycles using a sample-barcoded 5' primer and a J-beta primer mix. One entry per CDR3 protein results from TCRdb running MiXCR on the 5' RACE reads. The sample yields some 940,000 distinct CDR3 sequences, about 28% seen once. The data were also submitted as part of a second study, on T cells of mothers and their children.

The sequencing sample was made of blood. The receptor set was obtained from a woman between 40 and 50 years old in good health.

Ten or more counts support this clonotype. This sequence joins TRBV15 and TRBJ2-1, with 8 bases aligning to TRBD2. The CDR3 contains 17 residues. Germline loops: CDR1 LNHNV, CDR2 YYDKDF (reference sequence). The ends lost 0 bases at V and 4 bases at J; junction bases unmatched: 8. CDR3 loop: CATSRDDRGGPYNEQFF. CDR3 DNA sequence: TGTGCCACCAGCAGAGATGATCGCGGGGGGCCATACAATGAGCAGTTCTTC.

Notes on this clonotype: At one end, the junction sequence differs from germline, possibly due to a read error. The chain recombines TRBV7-9 with TRBJ1-2, with D hard to call. CDR3 size: 9 residues. In germline, CDR1 is SEHNR, CDR2 FQNEAQ (reference sequence). The chain's CDR3 is CVSPNGYTF. In nucleotides, the CDR3 is TGTGTCAGCCCTAATGGCTACACCTTC.

Concerning this clonotype: At one of its ends the junction is not consistent with the germline gene, which may arise from a read error. The CDR3 here is CASSITGQGSTEAFF. DNA of the CDR3: TGTGCCAGCAGCATAACGGGACAGGGAAGCACTGAAGCTTTCTTT. The chain couples TRBV7-3 to TRBJ1-1, with 9 positions matching TRBD1. In germline, CDR1 is SGHTA, CDR2 FQGTGA. The CDR3 length is 15 residues.

This clonotype was observed a handful of times. The chain links TRBV24-1 to TRBJ2-3; 7 nucleotides agree with TRBD1. This CDR3 comprises 15 residues. V shed 4 bases, J shed 1 base, and the junction held 4 bases outside the gene matches. Looked up from germline, CDR1 is KGHDR and CDR2 is SFDVKD. The CDR3 DNA reads TGTGCCACCAGTGACAGGGGGTCTGGCACAGATACGCAGTATTTT. Protein product: CATSDRGSGTDTQYF.

V and J are TRBV25-1 and TRBJ1-1, with D tentatively TRBD1 (5 bases). Germline loops: CDR1 MGHDK, CDR2 SYGVNS. The CDR3 runs 14 residues. The V gene lost 3 bases and the J gene lost 4 bases, with 12 bases spanning the gap. This CDR3 reads CASSEGGIGTEAFF. DNA for the CDR3: TGTGCCAGCAGTGAGGGGGGGATCGGCACTGAAGCTTTCTTT.

As concerns this clonotype: This could be a read error, since a much larger clone is one nucleotide away. The gene calls are TRBV20-1 and TRBJ2-3; D possibly corresponds to TRBD1 (5 bases). Germline CDR1 reads DFQATT; CDR2 reads SNEGSKA (reference sequence). This CDR3 spans 13 amino acids. This CDR3 is CSAIGAFTDTQYF. The CDR3, as DNA: TGCAGCGCAATAGGGGCCTTCACAGATACGCAGTATTTT.

V usage is TRBV10-3 and J usage is TRBJ2-2; the D gene could be TRBD1 or TRBD2 (5 bases each). The CDR3 runs to 14 residues. Germline CDR1 is ENHRY and CDR2 is SYGVKD. V was clipped by 4 bases and J by 2 bases, with 8 bases between them. The DNA for the CDR3 is TGTGCCATCAGTGGGTGGGACAACACCGGGGAGCTGTTTTTT. Translating gives CAISGWDNTGELFF.

This clonotype has ten or more counts. The chain is built from TRBV9 and TRBJ1-2, with D uncertain. Trimming stripped 0 bases from V and 7 bases from J, with 10 bases between. The CDR3 is 13 amino acids. CDR1 SGDLS and CDR2 YYNGEE come from the germline V gene. CDR3 nucleotides: TGTGCCAGCAGCGTAGAAAGTCAGCTTGGCTACACCTTC. Its translation: CASSVESQLGYTF.

On this clonotype: This may be a read error, as it is one base from a much larger clone. The chain has TRBV5-1 and TRBJ2-1; 7 bases line up with TRBD1. Trimming took 1 base from V and 5 from J; bases not matched to a gene: 6. Germline CDR1 is SGHRS and CDR2 is YFSETQ. CDR3 length equals 15 residues. CDR3 in amino acids: CASSLRTGEDNEQFF. In nucleotides, the CDR3 is TGCGCCAGCAGCTTGAGGACAGGAGAGGACAATGAGCAGTTCTTC.

This rearrangement joins TRBV19 to TRBJ2-6; D gene unclear. V was cut by 3 bases and J by 0 bases, with 15 bases left in between. This CDR3 is built from 18 residues. CDR1 is LNHDA, CDR2 SQIVND, per germline (reference sequence). The CDR3 protein is CASSMPGLISSGANVLTF. CDR3 sequence (DNA): TGTGCCAGTAGTATGCCCGGCCTTATTAGCTCTGGGGCCAACGTCCTGACTTTC.

This clonotype has a single count. V and J are TRBV12-3 or TRBV12-4 and TRBJ2-3; possibly TRBD2 for D (6 bases). This CDR3 contains 15 residues. V lost 1 base and J 4 bases, leaving 12 bases between the germline ends. The CDR3 region is CASSLGGVGADTQYF. The CDR3 bases are TGTGCCAGCAGTTTAGGGGGGGTGGGCGCAGATACGCAGTATTTT.

Comments on this clonotype: This sequence may be a read error, since a much larger clone differs from it by one base. V usage is TRBV18 and J usage is TRBJ1-2, with 7 bases that match TRBD1. The CDR3 is 14 amino acids. Germline CDR1 is KGHSH and CDR2 is LQKENI. CDR3 sequence: CANSAGTDTYGYTF. The CDR3, as DNA: TGTGCCAACTCAGCCGGGACAGATACCTATGGCTACACCTTC.